Sequencing of this T cell receptor beta chain was carried out in a study of T cell changes during pregnancy in multiple sclerosis (dated by TCRdb to the late 2010s). The study in broad terms: The study examined how the T cell repertoire changed over the course of pregnancy in women with multiple sclerosis.

Preparation of the library involved the immunoSEQ multiplex PCR assay. TCRdb holds this immuneACCESS table with in-frame rearrangements only. Some clones are missing; in checked studies, unresolved V genes explain under half, and the rest has no known cause. The sample contains approximately 130,000 clones, about 95% of them found a single time. Jointly, the top ten make up 0.44% of the sample. Concerning this clone itself: Its antigen is still unknown. No qualities accompany the bases; no much larger clone lies one base away.

The source is a female donor with multiple sclerosis, enrolled in a pregnancy study. Material: peripheral blood, obtained after pregnancy.

The DNA sequence reads TGTGCCAGCAGCCCCCGGACAGGGCAATGGGTTTTGAATGAGCAGTTCTTC. Translation gives CASSPRTGQWVLNEQFF. The chain links TRBV28 with TRBJ2-1; 8 central bases correspond to TRBD1. The V end gives up 6 bases and the J end 7 bases, leaving 17 bases in the junction not matched to a gene. In the germline V gene, CDR1 corresponds to MDHEN and CDR2 to SYDVKM. The CDR3 runs 17 residues from the cysteine to the phenylalanine. Of the read, only the CDR3 DNA is kept; its 51 bases are in frame from base 1.